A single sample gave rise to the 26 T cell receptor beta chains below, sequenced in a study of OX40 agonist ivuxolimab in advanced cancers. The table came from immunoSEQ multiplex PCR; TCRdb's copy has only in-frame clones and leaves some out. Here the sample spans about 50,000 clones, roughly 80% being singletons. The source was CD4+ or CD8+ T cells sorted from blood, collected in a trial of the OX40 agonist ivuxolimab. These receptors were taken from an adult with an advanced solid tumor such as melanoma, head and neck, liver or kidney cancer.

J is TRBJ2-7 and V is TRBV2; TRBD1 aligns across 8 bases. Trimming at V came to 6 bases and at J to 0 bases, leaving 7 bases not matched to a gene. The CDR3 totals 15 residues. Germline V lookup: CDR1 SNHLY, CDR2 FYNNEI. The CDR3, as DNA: TGTGCCAGCAGGGATGGACAGGGAGCCTCCTACGAGCAGTACTTC. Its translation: CASRDGQGASYEQYF.

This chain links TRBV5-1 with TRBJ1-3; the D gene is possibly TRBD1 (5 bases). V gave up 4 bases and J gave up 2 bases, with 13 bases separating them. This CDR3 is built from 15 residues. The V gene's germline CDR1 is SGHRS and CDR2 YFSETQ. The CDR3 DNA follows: TGCGCCAGCAGCACCTCCATGGGGCCTGGAAACACCATATATTTT. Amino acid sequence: CASSTSMGPGNTIYF.

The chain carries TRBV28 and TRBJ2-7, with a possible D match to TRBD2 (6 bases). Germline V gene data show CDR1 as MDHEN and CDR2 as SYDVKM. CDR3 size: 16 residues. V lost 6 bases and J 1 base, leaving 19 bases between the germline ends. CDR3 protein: CASRVHRGTPSYEQYF. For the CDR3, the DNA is TGTGCCAGCAGAGTTCATCGCGGGACCCCATCCTACGAGCAGTACTTC. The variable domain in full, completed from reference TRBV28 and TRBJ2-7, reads DVKVTQSSRYLVKRTGEKVFLECVQDMDHENMFWYRQDPGLGLRLIYFSYDVKMKEKGDIPEGYSVSREKKERFSLILESASTNQTSMYLCASRVHRGTPSYEQYFGPGTRLTVT.

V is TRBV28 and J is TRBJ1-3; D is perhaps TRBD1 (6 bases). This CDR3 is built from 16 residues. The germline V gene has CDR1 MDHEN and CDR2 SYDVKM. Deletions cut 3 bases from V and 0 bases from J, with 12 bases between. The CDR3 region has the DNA TGTGCCAGCAGTTTCCGCACAGGGCGCTCTGGAAACACCATATATTTT. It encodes CASSFRTGRSGNTIYF. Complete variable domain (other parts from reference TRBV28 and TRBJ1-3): DVKVTQSSRYLVKRTGEKVFLECVQDMDHENMFWYRQDPGLGLRLIYFSYDVKMKEKGDIPEGYSVSREKKERFSLILESASTNQTSMYLCASSFRTGRSGNTIYFGEGSWLTVV.

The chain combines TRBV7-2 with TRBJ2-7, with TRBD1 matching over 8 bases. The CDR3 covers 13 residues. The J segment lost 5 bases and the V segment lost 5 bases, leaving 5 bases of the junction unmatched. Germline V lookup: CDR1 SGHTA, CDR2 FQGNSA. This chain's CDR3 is CASSANRGNEQYF. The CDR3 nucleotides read TGTGCCAGCAGCGCAAACAGGGGGAACGAGCAGTACTTC.

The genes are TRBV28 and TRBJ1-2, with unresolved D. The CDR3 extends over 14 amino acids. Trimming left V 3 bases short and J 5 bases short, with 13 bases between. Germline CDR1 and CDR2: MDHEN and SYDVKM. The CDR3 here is CASSLWLGPYGYTF. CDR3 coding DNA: TGTGCCAGCAGTTTGTGGTTAGGGCCTTATGGCTACACCTTC.

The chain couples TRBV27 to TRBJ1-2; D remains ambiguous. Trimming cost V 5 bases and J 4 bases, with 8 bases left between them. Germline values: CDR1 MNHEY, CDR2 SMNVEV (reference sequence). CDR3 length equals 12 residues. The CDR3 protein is CASSNYPYGYTF. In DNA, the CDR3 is TGTGCCAGCAGTAACTACCCCTATGGCTACACCTTC.

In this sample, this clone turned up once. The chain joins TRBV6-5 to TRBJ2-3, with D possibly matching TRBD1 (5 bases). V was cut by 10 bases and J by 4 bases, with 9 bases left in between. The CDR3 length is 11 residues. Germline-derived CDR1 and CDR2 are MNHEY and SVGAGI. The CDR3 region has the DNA TGTGCCACTGCAGGGTCAGATACGCAGTATTTT. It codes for CATAGSDTQYF.

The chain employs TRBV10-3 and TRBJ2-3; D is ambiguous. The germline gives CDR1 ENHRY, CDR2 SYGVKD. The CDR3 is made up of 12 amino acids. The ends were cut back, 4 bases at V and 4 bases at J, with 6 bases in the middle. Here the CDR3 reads CAISGSADTQYF. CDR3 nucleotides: TGTGCCATCAGTGGATCCGCAGATACGCAGTATTTT.

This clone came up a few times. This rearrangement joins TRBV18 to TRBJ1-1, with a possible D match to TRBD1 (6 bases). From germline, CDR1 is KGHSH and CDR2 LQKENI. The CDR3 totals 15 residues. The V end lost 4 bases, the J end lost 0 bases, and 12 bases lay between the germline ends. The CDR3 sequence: CASSRPGHLNTEAFF. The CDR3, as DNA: TGTGCCAGCTCACGACCGGGACACTTGAACACTGAAGCTTTCTTT.

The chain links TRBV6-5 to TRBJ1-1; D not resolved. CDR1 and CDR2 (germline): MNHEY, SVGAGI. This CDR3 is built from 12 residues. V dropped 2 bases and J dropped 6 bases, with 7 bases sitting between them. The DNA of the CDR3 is TGTGCCAGCAGTTACGCCCAGGCTGAAGCTTTCTTT. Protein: CASSYAQAEAFF.

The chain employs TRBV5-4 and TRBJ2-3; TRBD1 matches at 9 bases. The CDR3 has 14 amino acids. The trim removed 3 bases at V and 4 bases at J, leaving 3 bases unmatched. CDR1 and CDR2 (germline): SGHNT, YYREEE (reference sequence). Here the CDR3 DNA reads TGTGCCAGCAGCTCCAGACAGGGGGCAGATACGCAGTATTTT. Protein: CASSSRQGADTQYF.

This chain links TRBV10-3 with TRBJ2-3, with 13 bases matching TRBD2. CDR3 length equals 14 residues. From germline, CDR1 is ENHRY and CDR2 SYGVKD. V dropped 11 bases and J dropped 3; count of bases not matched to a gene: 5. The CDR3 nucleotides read TGTGCCTCCGGACTAGCGGGGGTGACAGATACGCAGTATTTT. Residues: CASGLAGVTDTQYF.

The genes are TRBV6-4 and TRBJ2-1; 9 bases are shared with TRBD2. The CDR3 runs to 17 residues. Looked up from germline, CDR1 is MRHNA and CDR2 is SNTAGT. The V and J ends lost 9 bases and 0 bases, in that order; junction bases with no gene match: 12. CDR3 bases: TGTGCCAGACTCTTTAGCGGGAGACCCCGCTCCTACAATGAGCAGTTCTTC. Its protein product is CARLFSGRPRSYNEQFF.

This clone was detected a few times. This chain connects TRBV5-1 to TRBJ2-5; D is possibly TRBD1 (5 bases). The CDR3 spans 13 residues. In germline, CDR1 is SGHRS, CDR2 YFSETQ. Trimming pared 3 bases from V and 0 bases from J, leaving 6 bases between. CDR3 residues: CASSWTNQETQYF. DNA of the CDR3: TGCGCCAGCAGCTGGACAAACCAAGAGACCCAGTACTTC.

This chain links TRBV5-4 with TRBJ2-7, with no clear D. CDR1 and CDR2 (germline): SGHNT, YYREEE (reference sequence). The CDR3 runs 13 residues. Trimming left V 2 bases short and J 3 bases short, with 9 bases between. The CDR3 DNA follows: TGTGCCAGCAGCTTAGGGCAGCTCTACGAGCAGTACTTC. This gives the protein CASSLGQLYEQYF.

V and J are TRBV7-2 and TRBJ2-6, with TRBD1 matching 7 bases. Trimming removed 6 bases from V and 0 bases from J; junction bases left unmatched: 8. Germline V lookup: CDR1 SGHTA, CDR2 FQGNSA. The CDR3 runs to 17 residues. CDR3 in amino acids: CASRKGQAYSGANVLTF. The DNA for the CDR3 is TGTGCCAGCAGGAAAGGACAGGCGTACTCTGGGGCCAACGTCCTGACTTTC.

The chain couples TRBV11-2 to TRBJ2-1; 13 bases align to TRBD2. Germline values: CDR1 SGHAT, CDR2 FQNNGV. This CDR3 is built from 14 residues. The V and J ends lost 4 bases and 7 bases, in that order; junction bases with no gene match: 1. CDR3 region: CASSSGLAGNEQFF. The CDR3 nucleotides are TGTGCCAGCAGCTCGGGACTAGCGGGGAATGAGCAGTTCTTC.

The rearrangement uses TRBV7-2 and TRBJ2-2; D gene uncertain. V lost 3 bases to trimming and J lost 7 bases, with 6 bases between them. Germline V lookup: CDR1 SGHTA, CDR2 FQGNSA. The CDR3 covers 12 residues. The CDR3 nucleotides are TGTGCCAGCAGCTTGCGAGTCGGGGAGCTGTTTTTT. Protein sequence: CASSLRVGELFF.

The CDR3 bases are TGTGCCAGCAGCTCCAGTCGGGACAGCTACGAGCAGTACTTC. Amino acids: CASSSSRDSYEQYF. V and J are TRBV11-2 and TRBJ2-7; TRBD1 aligns across 7 bases. The CDR3 runs 14 residues. Losses at the gene ends were 4 bases for V and 3 bases for J; bases not matched to a gene: 6. CDR1 is SGHAT, CDR2 FQNNGV, per germline.

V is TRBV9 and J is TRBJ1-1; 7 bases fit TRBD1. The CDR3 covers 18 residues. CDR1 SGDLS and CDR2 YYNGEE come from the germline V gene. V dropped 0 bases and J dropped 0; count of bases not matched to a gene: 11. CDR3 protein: CASSVGEGGGILNTEAFF. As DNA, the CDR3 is TGTGCCAGCAGCGTAGGAGAAGGAGGGGGCATATTGAACACTGAAGCTTTCTTT.

This chain's CDR3 is CASSAGTGGGGQPQHF. For the CDR3, the DNA is TGTGCCAGCAGTGCCGGGACAGGGGGCGGGGGTCAGCCCCAGCATTTT. This chain connects TRBV6-1 to TRBJ1-5; 12 bases match TRBD1. The CDR3 runs to 16 residues. The germline V gene has CDR1 MNHNS and CDR2 SASEGT. The V segment lost 4 bases and the J segment 6 bases; nucleotides outside the gene matches: 7.

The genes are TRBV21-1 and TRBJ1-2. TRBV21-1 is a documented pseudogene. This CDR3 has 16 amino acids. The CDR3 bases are TGTGCCAGCAGCAAAGGGGACCGCCTGCTTAACTATGGCTACACCTTC. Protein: CASSKGDRLLNYGYTF.

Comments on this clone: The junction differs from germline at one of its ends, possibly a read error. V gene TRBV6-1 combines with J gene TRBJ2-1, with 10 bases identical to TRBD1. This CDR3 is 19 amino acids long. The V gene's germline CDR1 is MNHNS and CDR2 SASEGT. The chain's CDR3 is CATSEGGVWDRGVYNEQFF. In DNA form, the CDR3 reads TGTGCCACCAGTGAGGGGGGGGTTTGGGACAGGGGAGTCTACAATGAGCAGTTCTTC.

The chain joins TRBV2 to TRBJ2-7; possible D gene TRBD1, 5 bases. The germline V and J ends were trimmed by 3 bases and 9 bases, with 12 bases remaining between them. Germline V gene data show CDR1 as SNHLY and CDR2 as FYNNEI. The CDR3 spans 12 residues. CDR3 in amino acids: CASSDDSQGQYF. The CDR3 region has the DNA TGTGCCAGCAGTGACGATTCGCAGGGGCAGTACTTC.

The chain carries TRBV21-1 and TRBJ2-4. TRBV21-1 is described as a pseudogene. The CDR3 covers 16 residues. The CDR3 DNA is TGTGCCAGCAGCAGCCGGGGGCCCCGAGCCAAAAACATTCAGTACTTC. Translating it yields CASSSRGPRAKNIQYF.